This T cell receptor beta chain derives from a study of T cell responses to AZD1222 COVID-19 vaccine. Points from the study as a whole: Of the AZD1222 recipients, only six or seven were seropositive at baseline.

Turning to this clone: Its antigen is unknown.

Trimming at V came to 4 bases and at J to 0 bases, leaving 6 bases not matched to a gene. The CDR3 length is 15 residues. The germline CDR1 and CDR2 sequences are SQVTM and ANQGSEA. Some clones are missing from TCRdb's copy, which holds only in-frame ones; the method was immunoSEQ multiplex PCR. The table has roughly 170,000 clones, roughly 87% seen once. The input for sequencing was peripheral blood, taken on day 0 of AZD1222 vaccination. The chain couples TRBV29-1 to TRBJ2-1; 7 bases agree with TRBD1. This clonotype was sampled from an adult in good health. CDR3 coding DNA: TGCAGCGTTGTCCTGACAGGGAGCTCCTACAATGAGCAGTTCTTC. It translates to CSVVLTGSSYNEQFF.